These 11 T cell receptor beta chains originate from one sample sequenced in a study of blood T cell repertoires in COVID-19. Data came from immunoSEQ multiplex PCR; TCRdb stores just in-frame clones and leaves some out. The data hold roughly 150,000 clones, with around nine tenths observed a single time. Sequenced material: peripheral blood. These receptors all come from a man in his fifties or sixties with active or convalescent COVID-19.

This clone showed up just once. Here the CDR3 DNA reads TGTGCCAGCAGCTTTGTGGCTAGGGGTCAGTACTTC. Protein product: CASSFVARGQYF. The chain is built from TRBV12-3 or TRBV12-4 and TRBJ2-5; possible D gene TRBD1, 5 bases. CDR3 size: 12 residues. V lost 6 bases and J 11 bases, leaving 16 bases between the germline ends.

This sequence joins TRBV5-6 and TRBJ2-1, with a weak D call TRBD1 (5 bases). The CDR3 totals 12 residues. V gave up 2 bases and J gave up 12 bases, with 12 bases separating them. CDR1 and CDR2 (germline): SGHDT, YYEEEE. DNA of the CDR3: TGTGCCAGCAGCTTTCAGGGTGTGGGGCAGTTCTTC. Translated: CASSFQGVGQFF.

The V call is TRBV6-5, the J call TRBJ2-7; 10 bases are a match to TRBD2. CDR3 size: 15 residues. Germline V lookup: CDR1 MNHEY, CDR2 SVGAGI. V shed 5 bases and J 4 bases; nucleotides not matched to a gene: 8. The CDR3 sequence is CASSRSGGAMYEQYF. The CDR3 DNA reads TGTGCCAGCAGTCGAAGCGGGGGGGCAATGTACGAGCAGTACTTC.

The gene calls are TRBV27 and TRBJ1-2; TRBD1 matches 8 bases. CDR3 length: 14 residues. V trimming: 5 bases; J trimming: 2 bases; junction bases outside the gene matches: 4. Germline V gene data show CDR1 as MNHEY and CDR2 as SMNVEV (reference sequence). The CDR3 DNA is TGTGCCAGCAGTCCGTGGACAGGGAACTATGGCTACACCTTC. Its translation is CASSPWTGNYGYTF.

Remarks on this clone: This CDR3 is also generated by other DNA sequences in the sample. J is TRBJ1-6 and V is TRBV5-1; TRBD1 aligns across 7 bases. This CDR3 contains 14 residues. The V segment lost 5 bases and the J segment 8 bases; nucleotides outside the gene matches: 7. Germline V gives CDR1 SGHRS, CDR2 YFSETQ. CDR3 in DNA: TGCGCCAGCAGTCCTGACAGGGAAGATTCACCCCTCCACTTT. Translated: CASSPDREDSPLHF.

This chain connects TRBV2 to TRBJ2-1; 8 nucleotides match TRBD2. CDR3 length equals 15 residues. Per the germline V gene, CDR1 is SNHLY and CDR2 is FYNNEI. With 7 bases clipped from V and 5 bases from J, the junction kept 10 bases outside the gene matches. CDR3 sequence: CASILIAGIHNEQFF. CDR3 coding DNA: TGTGCCAGCATTCTTATAGCGGGAATCCACAATGAGCAGTTCTTC.

This chain connects TRBV19 to TRBJ1-5, with 10 bases matching TRBD1. This CDR3 is built from 16 residues. After removal of 4 bases from V and 5 bases from J, the junction contained 8 bases not matched to a gene. Per the germline V gene, CDR1 is LNHDA and CDR2 is SQIVND (reference sequence). CDR3 bases: TGTGCCAGTAGTAGTTCCGGGACAGGGGACTATCAGCCCCAGCATTTT. As protein: CASSSSGTGDYQPQHF.

The CDR3 DNA reads TGCGCCAGCAGCTTGAAGGAGGGGATGAACACTGAAGCTTTCTTT. This sequence encodes CASSLKEGMNTEAFF. This chain links TRBV5-1 with TRBJ1-1; a possible D gene is TRBD1 (5 bases). The CDR3 length is 15 residues. Germline V lookup: CDR1 SGHRS, CDR2 YFSETQ. V gave up 1 base and J gave up 0 bases, with 10 bases separating them.

CDR3 sequence reads: CASSNRWRGGNQPQHF. For the CDR3, the DNA is TGTGCCAGTAGTAACCGATGGAGGGGAGGCAATCAGCCCCAGCATTTT. The chain uses TRBV19 and TRBJ1-5; D may be TRBD1 (5 bases). The CDR3 is 16 amino acids. Germline lookup yields CDR1 LNHDA and CDR2 SQIVND (reference sequence). V lost 4 bases, J lost 2 bases, and 15 bases lay in between.

This clone is a singleton in its sample. The rearrangement uses TRBV9 and TRBJ2-1; 9 bases match TRBD1. Germline V lookup: CDR1 SGDLS, CDR2 YYNGEE. The CDR3 covers 16 residues. The V and J ends lost 0 bases and 6 bases, in that order; junction bases with no gene match: 7. The CDR3 bases are TGTGCCAGCAGCGTAGATGGGACAGGGTGGCGCAATGAGCAGTTCTTC. It is translated as CASSVDGTGWRNEQFF.

The sample holds one count of this clone. The rearrangement joins TRBV19 to TRBJ1-1; D is perhaps TRBD1 (5 bases). Trimming took off 1 base at V and 0 bases at J, with 18 bases between the two ends. CDR3 length: 18 amino acids. The germline CDR1 and CDR2 sequences are LNHDA and SQIVND (reference sequence). Here the CDR3 reads CASSIGKGRMRMNTEAFF. The DNA of the CDR3 is TGTGCCAGTAGTATAGGAAAGGGGAGGATGCGGATGAACACTGAAGCTTTCTTT. Together with reference TRBV19 and TRBJ1-1, the CDR3 gives the full variable domain: DGGITQSPKYLFRKEGQNVTLSCEQNLNHDAMYWYRQDPGQGLRLIYYSQIVNDFQKGDIAEGYSVSREKKESFPLTVTSAQKNPTAFYLCASSIGKGRMRMNTEAFFGQGTRLTVV.